This paragraph reports one T cell receptor (beta chain). There are 14 residues in the CDR3. This specimen belongs to a study of blood T cell repertoires in COVID-19. Here immunoSEQ multiplex PCR was the method, and the copy in TCRdb shows in-frame clones only, minus some. Seen here are 250,000 to 350,000 clones, around 85% observed once, and the top ten hold around 3.7%. Sequenced material: peripheral blood. The J gene is TRBJ2-7, the V gene TRBV21-1; the DNA was not compared with TRBD2, the D call given in the table. TRBV21-1 is annotated as a pseudogene. The sequence was collected from a woman in her fifties or sixties with active or convalescent COVID-19. The CDR3 nucleotides read TGTGCCAGCAGCGCCGCCTCTAGCGGGTTCGAGCAGTACTTC. Protein: CASSAASSGFEQYF.